The entry below gives a single T cell receptor beta chain sequence along with its context. The antigen it recognizes is unknown. Qualities for individual bases were not recorded, and no much larger clone is one base off. Systemically healthy Caucasian individuals from Russia, 39 in total and aged roughly 6 to 100 years, were included as donors. Approximately 9 milliliters of peripheral blood were collected from each donor into EDTA-treated Vacutainer tubes. Ficoll-Paque density-gradient centrifugation was used to isolate PBMCs, with at least 7 million per sample. Total RNA was extracted from PBMCs with Trizol reagent, with at least 6 micrograms obtained per sample. The percentages of naive CD45RAhigh/CD27high T cells were determined by flow cytometry on a PBMC aliquot from every donor. This sample stems from a study of blood T cells in healthy people across ages (dated by TCRdb to between 2015 and 2016). Study-wide context: In model experiments, roughly one uniquely barcoded TCR beta cDNA molecule per two T cells was captured by template switching. Using deep sequencing normalized with unique cDNA molecular identifiers, the study measured how TCR beta repertoire diversity changes with age. Donors were grouped into four age groups: young (average 16 years), middle-aged (about 40), aged (around 60) and long-lived (about 90). To avoid experimental bias, donors of different ages were spread randomly across the sequencing lanes. For two donors (one aged 18 to 30 and one aged 80 or older), the study analyzed two additional independent replicas of 1 million unique cDNA reads from the same blood draw. On the study overall, not on this receptor specifically: Conclusive comparison of naive and antigen-experienced compartments was prevented by the profiling of bulk unsorted PBMCs. Observed TCR beta diversity per million T cells fell roughly linearly with age, and a significant reduction was already apparent by age approximately 41. The long-lived group showed more naive CD4+ T cells, fewer expanded clones and increased TCR diversity than the aged group, suggesting age selection. Because donor CMV infection status was unknown, age-related changes in expanded clonotypes were potentially confounded. Observed TCR beta diversity correlated strongly with the percentage of naive T cells measured by flow cytometry. Estimates of total diversity based on one million sequenced T cells were regarded as lower bounds and as underestimates.

Library construction relied on 5' RACE. Sequencing relied on an Illumina HiSeq 2500. A second 7 to 11 cycle PCR used a sample-barcoded 5' primer and a J-beta primer mix. A unique molecular identifier was introduced onto each TCR beta cDNA molecule by a template-switch 5' adaptor carrying 12 random nucleotides. Each sample yielded at least 2.5 million CDR3-containing paired-end reads. The Mint cDNA synthesis kit, primed by a TRBC-specific oligonucleotide, was used to synthesize first-strand cDNA from all RNA. All cDNA was treated with uracil-DNA glycosylase and then went through a first 18-cycle PCR with the universal primers M1SS and BC2_uni_R. From the authors' description of their analysis: Each sample was normalized by randomly selecting 1 million high-quality reads, each carrying a distinct molecular identifier. Reads with shared molecular identifiers were discarded instead of being binned into consensus sequences. MiTCR, with a Q25 quality threshold and the strictest error-elimination algorithm, was used for CDR3 identification, clonotype clustering and error correction. A nonparametric unseen species model using Euler transformation provided a lower-bound estimate of total TCR beta diversity. TCRdb trimmed public reads at Q25 via fastp, called clones via MiXCR and kept in-frame beta chains. Duplicate CDR3 protein sequences are folded into a single record with the most common DNA and genes. The V and J calls reflect TCRdb's pipeline rather than the authors' work. The sample data list more than 800,000 distinct CDR3 sequences, and 40% to 45% of these were observed just once. The ten top clones hold 15% to 20% of the sample.

From its cysteine to its phenylalanine, the CDR3 spans 14 amino acids. Only the CDR3 DNA is retained, 42 bases long and in frame from the first base. V is shortened by 5 bases, J by 5 bases, and the region joining them spans 15 bases. The sequence was collected from a woman aged 55-69 years in good health. The sequencing input was blood. This sequence uses TRBV12-3 or TRBV12-4 and TRBJ2-5; the D region possibly corresponds to TRBD1 (6 bases align). In nucleotide form, the sequence is TGTGCCAGCAGTCAAAATGGACAGAGGGAGACCCAGTACTTC. Translation gives CASSQNGQRETQYF.